A single T cell receptor (beta chain) is shown here with its context. This clonotype came up a few times. This receptor's antigen is unknown. Base qualities are not provided; no much larger clone lies one nucleotide away. Reading from cysteine to phenylalanine, the CDR3 counts 15 amino acids. CDR3 DNA is the only sequence kept; it has 45 bases, read in frame from the first base. Trimming takes 2 bases from V and 8 bases from J, and the germline ends sit 14 bases apart. Based on the germline V gene (reference sequence), the CDR1 and CDR2 sequences are SGHNT and YYREEE. Hyperthyroidism patients were newly diagnosed, with disease duration under 2 months, and aged 18 to 65 years. Anyone with other autoimmune diseases, uncontrolled infections, pregnancy or lactation was excluded from the study. Clinical symptoms, serum thyroxine, TRAb, thyroid ultrasound and orbital computed tomography were used for diagnosis. Total RNA was extracted with Trizol reagent and quality-checked on an Agilent 2100 Bioanalyzer.

The sample is drawn from a study of Graves' ophthalmopathy and Graves' hyperthyroidism (dated by TCRdb to the late 2010s). Study-level background: A patient counted as having stable hyperthyroidism if there was no progression to ophthalmopathy within 18 months of follow-up. A discovery set of about a hundred patients (around 44 ophthalmopathy, around 57 stable hyperthyroidism) was enrolled to explore V-J signatures distinguishing ophthalmopathy from hyperthyroidism. The independent validation cohort included under 20 hyperthyroidism patients plus 17 patients who later progressed from hyperthyroidism to ophthalmopathy. T-cell repertoires of thyroid tissue and blood were compared in several hyperthyroidism patients. In total, 135 blood samples were TCR-sequenced: approximately 42 ophthalmopathy, under 85 hyperthyroidism and some 17 hyperthyroidism-to-ophthalmopathy patients. Following sample collection, hyperthyroidism patients were given methimazole at a starting dose of 30 mg daily, and ophthalmopathy patients were given high-dose intravenous methylprednisolone. The study used TCR beta repertoire signatures to distinguish Graves' ophthalmopathy from Graves' hyperthyroidism and to predict progression to ophthalmopathy. Findings and caveats that apply to the study as a whole: Sample size was not predetermined statistically, and investigators were not blinded to group allocation. Most expanded thyroid clonotypes with frequency above 0.001 were also detected in blood, suggesting blood repertoires may reflect the thyroid immune response. In validation, the model predicted ophthalmopathy progression with more than 70% sensitivity and roughly 72% specificity; eleven to twelve predicted patients were CT-confirmed with GO in a median of around 6.5 months. Ophthalmopathy was separated from stable hyperthyroidism by the 13-signature model with just under 90% sensitivity and roughly 83% specificity in cross-validation and with 80%/75% in the test set.

TCR beta CDR3 regions were amplified from RNA transcripts for repertoire sequencing. A first-round RT-PCR used HTBI primers with the Qiagen OneStep RT-PCR kit, followed by a second-round multiplex PCR, size selection and purification. Libraries were sequenced paired-end with 100 bp reads on an Illumina HiSeq2000. The original methods were these. Reads were processed with SOAPnuke, discarding reads with adapters, uncalled bases, mean Phred below 15, or no exact constant-primer or identifier match. COPE v1.2.5 was used to merge high-quality paired reads. Unique nucleotide sequences were defined as clonotypes and aligned to IMGT TRB V, D and J references using MiTCR v1.1. Analysis was restricted to V-J combinations with a frequency above 0.0001, which covered 98% to 99.2% of repertoires. For each V-J combination, a TCR clonal expansion and chaos score was defined as the ratio of F50 clonal expansion to chaos observed in the TCRdist matrix. Features were reduced by Welch's t-statistics and random forest to around 14 V-J combinations, which fed a naive Bayes classifier. Thyroid-blood repertoire similarity was quantified with the Morisita-Horn index. Starting from the raw public reads, TCRdb applied fastp trimming at Q25, assembled clones with MiXCR and retained in-frame beta chains. Duplicate CDR3 protein sequences are folded into a single record with the most common DNA and genes. TCRdb, rather than the study authors, made the V and J calls. The sample table shows approximately 1.2 million distinct CDR3 sequences, and 36% are seen once. Of the sample, around 10% falls within the top ten clones.

Sequencing used peripheral blood or thyroid tissue (not recorded which). The chain is assembled from TRBV5-4 and TRBJ1-6; perhaps TRBD1 is the D gene, with 5 bases matching. The TCR was taken from an adult man with Graves' hyperthyroidism. The DNA reads TGTGCCAGCAGCTTTGCGGGGGTCCGTGATTCACCCCTCCACTTT. It translates to CASSFAGVRDSPLHF.